This TCR beta chain was identified during a study of Graves' ophthalmopathy and Graves' hyperthyroidism. Study background: Samples of peripheral blood were obtained at initial diagnosis, prior to treatment of any kind.

Germline V gene sequence: CDR1 MDHEN, CDR2 SYDVKM. CDR3 length: 14 residues. The table lists this clonotype with many counts. Its target is unknown. The junction departs from the called germline gene at one end, perhaps through a read error. Amplification of the TCR beta CDR3 regions used RNA transcripts (as template). Amplification began with first-round RT-PCR using HTBI primers, then second-round multiplex PCR was performed. TCRdb used MiXCR to reprocess the multiplex PCR reads, holding one entry per CDR3 protein. Found here are a few hundred thousand distinct CDR3 sequences, about 17% of them singletons; the top ten hold 2.4%. Patients newly diagnosed with hyperthyroidism, under 2 months' duration, were aged 18 to 65, the study reports. General observations from the study: Blood also held most thyroid clonotypes expanded above 0.001 frequency.

This sequence was found in an adult woman with stable Graves' hyperthyroidism. The chain combines TRBV28 with TRBJ2-4; D is possibly TRBD1 (6 bases). The sample taken for sequencing was peripheral blood. The chain's CDR3 is CASSLSRGSDIKYF. The CDR3 DNA sequence: TGTGCCAGCAGTTTAAGCAGGGGCTCCGACATTAAGTACTTC.